This T cell receptor beta chain was captured by sequencing in a study of memory CD4+ T cells and cytomegalovirus serostatus. As for the study in general: Of the healthy Belgian adults, roughly ten were CMV seropositive and about two dozen seronegative.

J lost 7 bases, V lost 6 bases, and 11 bases had no gene match. The germline CDR1 and CDR2 sequences are SNHLY and FYNNEI. This CDR3 is 14 amino acids long. Single viable CD3+CD4+CD8-CD45RO+ cells were sorted as the memory CD4+ T cells. Source study methods: After removing out-of-frame reads, 2,204,828 distinct TCRbeta sequences remained. Repertoires were generated with immunoSEQ multiplex PCR, while TCRdb's copy carries only in-frame clones and drops some. V and J calls and clone size are given by that table; D and trimming were obtained from the DNA. The repertoire includes about 26,000 clones, around 80% of them detected once, and roughly 0.68% sits in the top ten. Only a few counts were recorded for this clone.

Sequencing was done on a sample of memory CD4+ T cells from blood. This TCR derives from an adult in good health and CMV-seronegative. The V and J genes are TRBV2 and TRBJ2-7, with 8 bases that match TRBD1. CDR3 region: CASRDLTGAGEQYF. Here the CDR3 DNA reads TGTGCCAGCAGAGACTTGACAGGGGCAGGGGAGCAGTACTTC.